This T cell receptor (beta chain) comes out of a study of T-cell memory formation after mild COVID-19. TCRdb used MiXCR to reprocess the 5' RACE reads, holding one entry per CDR3 protein. The table lists hundreds of thousands of distinct CDR3 sequences, 20% to 30% of them singletons. Trimming removed 5 bases from V and 1 base from J; junction bases left unmatched: 9. The CDR3 sequence is 16 residues long. The rearrangement uses TRBV12-3 or TRBV12-4 and TRBJ2-3; TRBD1 agrees at 7 bases. This clonotype originated in an adult woman who had mild COVID-19 (a few samples of this study predate the infection). Cell type and time point are not known. The sequencing input was PBMCs or a T cell subset sorted from them (not recorded which). The CDR3 sequence is CASSPEKDRRTDTQYF. CDR3 bases: TGTGCCAGCAGTCCAGAGAAGGACAGGCGCACAGATACGCAGTATTTT.